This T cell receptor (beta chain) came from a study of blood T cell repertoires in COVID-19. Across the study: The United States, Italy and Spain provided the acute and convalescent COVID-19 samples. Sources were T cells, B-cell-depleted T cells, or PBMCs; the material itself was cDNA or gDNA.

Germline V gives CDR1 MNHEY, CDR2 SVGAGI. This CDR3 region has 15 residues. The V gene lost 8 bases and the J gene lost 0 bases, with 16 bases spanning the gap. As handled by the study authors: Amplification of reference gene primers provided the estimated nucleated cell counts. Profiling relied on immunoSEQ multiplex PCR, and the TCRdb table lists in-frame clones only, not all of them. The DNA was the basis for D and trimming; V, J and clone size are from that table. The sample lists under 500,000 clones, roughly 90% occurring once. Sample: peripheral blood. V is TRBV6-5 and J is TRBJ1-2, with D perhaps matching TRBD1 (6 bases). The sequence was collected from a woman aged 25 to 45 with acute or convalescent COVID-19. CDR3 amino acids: CASSFDRSPNYGYTF. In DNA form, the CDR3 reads TGTGCCAGCTCCTTCGACAGGTCCCCTAACTATGGCTACACCTTC.